This TCR beta chain emerged from a study of cytomegalovirus exposure and HLA in healthy donors. Broader study findings: In all likelihood, a cluster of highly shared sequence variants was a sequencing artifact. It was reported in a later analysis that an Asian-associated ancestry cluster showed fewer N-insertions than the approximately 700-donor mean. The study listed roughly 160 cytomegalovirus-associated TCR beta chains. Several of the most significant clusters appeared, in a later analysis, to be linked to common viral pathogens.

For this clone: What it binds is unknown.

PCR used 60 Vbeta primers and 13 Jbeta primers. Libraries were prepared by immunoSEQ multiplex PCR; TCRdb keeps only in-frame clonotypes and omits some of them. This table holds about 200,000 clones, 70% to 90% found once. CDR1 KGHSH and CDR2 LQKENI come from the germline V gene. The V and J ends lost 5 bases and 0 bases, in that order; junction bases with no gene match: 6. The CDR3 has 16 residues. This receptor was obtained from a woman aged 30 to 39 in good health and CMV-seronegative. The chain recombines TRBV18 with TRBJ2-7; 11 bases are shared with TRBD2. Sequencing used PBMCs. CDR3 loop: CASSEIAGGVSYEQYF. CDR3 in DNA: TGTGCCAGCTCAGAGATAGCGGGAGGGGTCTCCTACGAGCAGTACTTC.